The 5 T cell receptor beta chains below come from one sample, sequenced in a study of T cells of healthy individuals. One entry per CDR3 protein results from TCRdb running MiXCR on the 5' RACE reads. The sample yields around 100,000 distinct CDR3 sequences, roughly a sixth seen once. The source of these receptors is a human donor in good health.

The chain links TRBV27 to TRBJ1-1; 8 bases agree with TRBD1. V gave up 6 bases and J gave up 1 base; unmatched junction bases: 7. The CDR3 sequence is 15 residues long. Germline assignment: CDR1 MNHEY and CDR2 SMNVEV (reference sequence). The chain's CDR3 is CASRVPGGPNTEAFF. The CDR3 coding sequence is TGTGCCAGCAGAGTCCCAGGGGGCCCGAACACTGAAGCTTTCTTT.

CDR3 sequence: CASSPGPTYAGELFF. CDR3 coding DNA: TGTGCCAGCAGTCCGGGGCCGACGTACGCCGGGGAGCTGTTTTTT. This rearrangement joins TRBV2 to TRBJ2-2; D might be TRBD1 or TRBD2, each matching 5 bases. Germline CDR1 SNHLY, CDR2 FYNNEI. This CDR3 region has 15 residues. The germline V and J ends were trimmed by 5 bases and 6 bases, with 16 bases remaining between them.

The chain uses TRBV7-8 and TRBJ2-1; D unresolved. Per the germline V gene, CDR1 is SGHVS and CDR2 is FQNEAQ. V was pared by 0 bases and J by 7 bases, with 4 bases between. This CDR3 is built from 12 residues. CDR3 DNA: TGTGCCAGCAGCTTAGCTCTAAATGAGCAGTTCTTC. It is translated as CASSLALNEQFF.

The chain carries TRBV28 and TRBJ1-1, with D possibly being TRBD1 (6 bases). The ends were cut back, 10 bases at V and 10 bases at J, with 19 bases in the middle. The CDR3 runs 12 residues. CDR1 is MDHEN, CDR2 SYDVKM, per germline. CDR3 bases: TGTGCCACCATGGATGCCGGACAGCGAGCTTTCTTT. Protein: CATMDAGQRAFF.

The genes are TRBV29-1 and TRBJ2-1; D is possibly TRBD1 (6 bases). Trimming took off 0 bases at V and 1 base at J, with 13 bases between the two ends. From germline, CDR1 is SQVTM and CDR2 ANQGSEA. The CDR3 length is 16 residues. In nucleotides, the CDR3 is TGCAGCGTTGAAGATCCAGGCCAGGGGTCCTACAATGAGCAGTTCTTC. Translated: CSVEDPGQGSYNEQFF.